This TCR beta chain is from a study of shared clonotypes between healthy human individuals. The CDR3 runs 15 residues. J gave up 2 bases and V 6 bases, and 6 bases lay outside the gene matches. Per germline, CDR1 MNHEY and CDR2 SVGAGI. The assay was carried out at the deep level. TCRdb keeps only in-frame clones here, not all; method: immunoSEQ multiplex PCR. The sample holds about 1.1 million clones; 77% are singletons and the top ten take 0.7% to 0.95%. Negatively enriched CD4+ T cells were divided by CD45RA into naive and memory. V gene TRBV6-5 combines with J gene TRBJ2-5; TRBD2 matches at 10 bases. The sequenced sample was memory CD4+ T cells from PBMCs. Subset described: CD45RA-negative fraction. The sequence was obtained from a man younger than 35 in good health. Some clones in this sample may be carry-over from other donors' samples. CDR3 DNA sequence: TGTGCCAGCAGCGCCGCACTAGCGGGACAAGAGACCCAGTACTTC. This sequence encodes CASSAALAGQETQYF.